One sample yielded the 3 T cell receptor beta chains listed below, sequenced in a study of identifying expanded T cells in peripheral blood. Method: immunoSEQ multiplex PCR; TCRdb's copy keeps in-frame clones and lacks some. The sample lists 50,000 or so clones, approximately 89% occurring once. Material: blood. Receptors originate from a person aged 18-70 years in good health.

The V gene is TRBV2, the J gene TRBJ2-5; 11 bases map to TRBD2. After removal of 8 bases from V and 0 bases from J, the junction contained 2 bases not matched to a gene. The CDR3 covers 14 residues. Looked up from germline, CDR1 is SNHLY and CDR2 is FYNNEI. The CDR3: CASRLAGYQETQYF. CDR3 nucleotide sequence: TGTGCCAGCCGACTAGCGGGGTACCAAGAGACCCAGTACTTC.

This chain uses TRBV6-5 with TRBJ1-1, with a weak D call TRBD1 (5 bases). The V end lost 8 bases, the J end lost 5 bases, and 12 bases lay between the germline ends. In germline, CDR1 is MNHEY, CDR2 SVGAGI. The CDR3 extends over 12 amino acids. CDR3 coding DNA: TGTGCCAGCGCGGGGCAGGGTACTGAAGCTTTCTTT. It encodes CASAGQGTEAFF.

The rearrangement joins TRBV29-1 to TRBJ1-4, with D uncertain. Trimming took off 7 bases at V and 5 bases at J, with 14 bases between the two ends. Germline V CDR1 and CDR2: SQVTM, ANQGSEA. The CDR3 runs to 13 residues. The CDR3 DNA is TGCAGCGGAGAGCACCATGCCAATGAAAAACTGTTTTTT. Translated: CSGEHHANEKLFF.